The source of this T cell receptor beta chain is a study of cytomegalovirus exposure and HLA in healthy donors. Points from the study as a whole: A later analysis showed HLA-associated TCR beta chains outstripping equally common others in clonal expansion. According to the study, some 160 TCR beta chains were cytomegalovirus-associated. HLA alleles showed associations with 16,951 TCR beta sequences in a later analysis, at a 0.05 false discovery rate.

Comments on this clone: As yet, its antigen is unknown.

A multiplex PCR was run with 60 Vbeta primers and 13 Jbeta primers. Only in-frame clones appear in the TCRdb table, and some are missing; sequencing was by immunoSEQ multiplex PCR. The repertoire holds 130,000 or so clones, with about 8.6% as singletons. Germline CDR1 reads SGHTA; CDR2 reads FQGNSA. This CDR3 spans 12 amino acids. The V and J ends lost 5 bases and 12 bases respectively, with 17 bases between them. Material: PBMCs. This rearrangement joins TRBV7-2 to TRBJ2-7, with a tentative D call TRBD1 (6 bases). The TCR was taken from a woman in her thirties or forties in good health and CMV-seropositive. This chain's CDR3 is CASSTSRDTLYF. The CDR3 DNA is TGTGCCAGCAGCACCTCCCGGGACACGTTGTACTTC. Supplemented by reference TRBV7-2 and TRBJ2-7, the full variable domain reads GAGVSQSPSNKVTEKGKDVELRCDPISGHTALYWYRQSLGQGLEFLIYFQGNSAPDKSGLPSDRFSAERTGGSVSTLTIQRTQQEDSAVYLCASSTSRDTLYFGPGTRLTVT.